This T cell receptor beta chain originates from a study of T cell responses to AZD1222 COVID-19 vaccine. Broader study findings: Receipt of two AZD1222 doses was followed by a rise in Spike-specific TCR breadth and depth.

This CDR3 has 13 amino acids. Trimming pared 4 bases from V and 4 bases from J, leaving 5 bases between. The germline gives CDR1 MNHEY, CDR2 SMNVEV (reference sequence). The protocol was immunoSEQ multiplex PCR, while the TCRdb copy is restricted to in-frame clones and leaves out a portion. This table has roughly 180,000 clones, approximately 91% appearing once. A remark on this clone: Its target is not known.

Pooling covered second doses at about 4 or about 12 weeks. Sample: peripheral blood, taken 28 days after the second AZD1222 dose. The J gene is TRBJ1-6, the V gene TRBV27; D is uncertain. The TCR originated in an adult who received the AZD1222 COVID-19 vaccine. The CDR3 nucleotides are TGTGCCAGCAGTTCGGATTATAATTCACCCCTCCACTTT. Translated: CASSSDYNSPLHF.